One sample yielded the 8 T cell receptor beta chains listed below, sequenced in a study of blood T cell repertoires in COVID-19 (dated by TCRdb to about 2020). The protocol used for the library was the immunoSEQ multiplex PCR assay. The immuneACCESS repertoire file appears here via TCRdb, limited to in-frame rearrangements. These files lack a portion of the clones; in checked studies, under half of the deficit traces to unresolved V genes, and the cause of the others is not known. The table for this sample lists some 99,000 clones; 80% to 90% of them were counted only once. The ten largest clones add up to 7.9% of the sample. The sample was peripheral blood. The receptors come from an elderly woman with active or convalescent COVID-19.

This clone has a count of ten or more. The chain links TRBV7-9 to TRBJ1-3, with D tentatively TRBD1 (5 bases). The V end lost 5 bases, the J end lost 1 base, and 12 bases lay between the germline ends. The CDR3 has 15 residues. Germline CDR1 reads SEHNR; CDR2 reads FQNEAQ (reference sequence). The CDR3 DNA is TGTGCCAGCAGCCATACAGGCAAGTCTGGAAACACCATATATTTT. Amino acid sequence: CASSHTGKSGNTIYF. Full variable domain (outside the CDR3, taken from reference TRBV7-9 and TRBJ1-3): DTGVSQNPRHKITKRGQNVTFRCDPISEHNRLYWYRQTLGQGPEFLTYFQNEAQLEKSRLLSDRFSAERPKGSFSTLEIQRTEQGDSAMYLCASSHTGKSGNTIYFGEGSWLTVV.

The J gene is TRBJ1-6, the V gene TRBV5-1, with TRBD1 matching over 9 bases. Germline V gene data show CDR1 as SGHRS and CDR2 as YFSETQ. V was clipped by 1 base and J by 8 bases; unmatched bases: 7. The CDR3 extends over 16 amino acids. CDR3 bases: TGCGCCAGCAGCTTGATCGGGACAGGGTGGGATTCACCCCTCCACTTT. The encoded protein is CASSLIGTGWDSPLHF.

This clone has just a few counts. V usage is TRBV6-1 and J usage is TRBJ2-1; 14 nucleotides match TRBD2. V lost 1 base to trimming and J lost 9 bases; unmatched junction nucleotides: 5. Germline-derived CDR1 and CDR2 are MNHNS and SASEGT. There are 16 residues in the CDR3. CDR3 DNA sequence: TGTGCCAGCAGTGAAGGAGGGACTAGCGGGAGATTTGAGCAGTTCTTC. Its protein product is CASSEGGTSGRFEQFF.

This chain uses TRBV5-4 with TRBJ2-7; D not certain. The length of the CDR3 is 14 residues. In germline, CDR1 is SGHNT, CDR2 YYREEE (reference sequence). The V and J ends lost 4 bases and 3 bases respectively, with 14 bases between them. CDR3 sequence reads: CASSPNPRIYEQYF. The CDR3 coding sequence is TGTGCCAGCAGCCCCAATCCCAGGATCTACGAGCAGTACTTC.

This clone was observed once. The gene calls are TRBV10-3 and TRBJ2-7; 8 bases are a match to TRBD1. Germline-derived CDR1 and CDR2 are ENHRY and SYGVKD. After removal of 8 bases from V and 0 bases from J, the junction contained 3 bases not matched to a gene. The length of the CDR3 is 13 residues. The CDR3 sequence: CAIGGTGSYEQYF. CDR3 bases: TGTGCCATCGGGGGGACAGGCTCCTACGAGCAGTACTTC.

This sequence joins TRBV28 and TRBJ1-4, with D perhaps TRBD1 (5 bases). Between the trimmed V and J ends, which lost 3 bases and 7 bases, there was a span of 9 bases. The CDR3 has 13 residues. From germline, CDR1 is MDHEN and CDR2 SYDVKM. The CDR3 region has the DNA TGTGCCAGCAGTTTGGGGGGGGGTGAAAAACTGTTTTTT. This codes for CASSLGGGEKLFF. The full variable domain, rest sourced from reference TRBV28 and TRBJ1-4, is DVKVTQSSRYLVKRTGEKVFLECVQDMDHENMFWYRQDPGLGLRLIYFSYDVKMKEKGDIPEGYSVSREKKERFSLILESASTNQTSMYLCASSLGGGEKLFFGSGTQLSVL.

This clone was counted a single time. The chain combines TRBV5-4 with TRBJ2-1; D is perhaps TRBD1 (5 bases). The CDR3 is 17 residues long. Germline assignment: CDR1 SGHNT and CDR2 YYREEE (reference sequence). Deletions cut 0 bases from V and 0 bases from J, with 13 bases between. CDR3 bases: TGTGCCAGCAGCTTGGCTAGGGGCCTGAGCTCCTACAATGAGCAGTTCTTC. Translated, it gives CASSLARGLSSYNEQFF.

CDR3 sequence: CASSTLAPEQYF. DNA of the CDR3: TGTGCCAGCAGTACACTAGCGCCCGAGCAGTACTTC. The chain links TRBV11-2 to TRBJ2-7; 7 bases fit TRBD2. Germline CDR1 SGHAT, CDR2 FQNNGV. The CDR3 has 12 amino acids. The trim removed 6 bases at V and 6 bases at J, leaving 5 bases unmatched.